This T cell receptor (beta chain) was identified in a study of technical replicates of blood from four donors. The germline CDR1 and CDR2 sequences are GTSNPN and SVGIG (reference sequence). V lost 3 bases to trimming and J lost 4 bases; unmatched junction nucleotides: 3. The CDR3 runs 13 residues. Assay: immunoSEQ multiplex PCR; the TCRdb copy retains only in-frame clones and omits some. The table lists some 70,000 clones, about 91% of them singletons. Sequencing used T cells isolated from PBMCs. The origin of this receptor is a human donor in good health. The rearrangement uses TRBV30 and TRBJ1-5, with 7 bases that match TRBD1. CDR3 protein: CAWRAGGNQPQHF. CDR3 nucleotide sequence: TGTGCCTGGAGAGCAGGGGGTAATCAGCCCCAGCATTTT.